The rows below give T cell receptor beta chains drawn from one sample of a study of blood T cell repertoires in COVID-19. The data were produced by immunoSEQ multiplex PCR, yet TCRdb's version contains in-frame clones alone and is incomplete. This table has over 150,000 clones, 88% appearing once. Sequencing was performed on peripheral blood. The receptor set was obtained from a man aged 45-60 years with COVID-19, enrolled during active disease. The CDR3 runs from the conserved cysteine through the conserved F or W. The D gene is left open where the match is weak. Not all rows give a size; the values are once, few, many and, for expanded clones, a class.

V gene: TRBV29-1
D gene: TRBD1
J gene: TRBJ2-1
clone size: -
CDR3 protein: CSVRQGTWGNEQFF
CDR3 DNA: TGCAGCGTTCGACAGGGGACTTGGGGCAATGAGCAGTTCTTC

V gene: TRBV19
D gene: TRBD1
J gene: TRBJ1-2
clone size: -
CDR3 protein: CASTTTGPNYGYTF
CDR3 DNA: TGTGCCAGTACCACGACAGGGCCCAACTATGGCTACACCTTC

V gene: TRBV6-5
D gene: TRBD1
J gene: TRBJ2-2
clone size: once
CDR3 protein: CASTMDRAVAGELFF
CDR3 DNA: TGTGCCAGCACTATGGACAGGGCGGTCGCCGGGGAGCTGTTTTTT

V gene: TRBV4-2
D gene: -
J gene: TRBJ1-5
clone size: -
CDR3 protein: CATSRDINQPQHF
CDR3 DNA: TGTGCCACAAGCCGGGACATCAATCAGCCCCAGCATTTT

V gene: TRBV2
D gene: TRBD2
J gene: TRBJ2-1
clone size: -
CDR3 protein: CASSGGLAGEGQFF
CDR3 DNA: TGTGCCAGCAGTGGCGGACTAGCGGGAGAGGGGCAGTTCTTC

V gene: TRBV3-1/TRBV3-2
D gene: -
J gene: TRBJ2-2
clone size: -
CDR3 protein: CASSQGLAYTGELFF
CDR3 DNA: TGTGCCAGCAGCCAAGGGCTAGCGTATACCGGGGAGCTGTTTTTT

V gene: TRBV7-8
D gene: TRBD1
J gene: TRBJ1-2
clone size: -
CDR3 protein: CASSNTDRDYGYTF
CDR3 DNA: TGTGCCAGCAGCAATACGGACAGGGACTATGGCTACACCTTC

V gene: TRBV11-1
D gene: -
J gene: TRBJ1-2
clone size: -
CDR3 protein: CASSFFSGAGYTF
CDR3 DNA: TGTGCCAGCAGCTTCTTCTCGGGAGCTGGCTACACCTTC

V gene: TRBV11-2
D gene: TRBD2
J gene: TRBJ2-3
clone size: -
CDR3 protein: CASSPGFSGISSTDTQYF
CDR3 DNA: TGTGCCAGCAGCCCCGGTTTTAGCGGGATATCTAGCACAGATACGCAGTATTTT

V gene: TRBV27
D gene: -
J gene: TRBJ2-2
clone size: -
CDR3 protein: CASSPLSTLSTGELFF
CDR3 DNA: TGTGCCAGCAGTCCTCTTTCGACATTAAGCACCGGGGAGCTGTTTTTT

V gene: TRBV2
D gene: -
J gene: TRBJ2-1
clone size: once
CDR3 protein: CASNGQGTYNEQFF
CDR3 DNA: TGTGCCAGCAACGGCCAGGGGACGTACAATGAGCAGTTCTTC

V gene: TRBV30
D gene: TRBD2
J gene: TRBJ2-3
clone size: -
CDR3 protein: CAWSKRDTDTQYF
CDR3 DNA: TGTGCCTGGAGTAAGCGGGACACAGATACGCAGTATTTT

V gene: TRBV27
D gene: -
J gene: TRBJ2-1
clone size: -
CDR3 protein: CASSFTRNNEQFF
CDR3 DNA: TGTGCCAGCAGTTTTACTAGAAACAATGAGCAGTTCTTC

V gene: TRBV7-8
D gene: -
J gene: TRBJ2-3
clone size: -
CDR3 protein: CASSSNTDTQYF
CDR3 DNA: TGTGCCAGCAGCTCCAACACAGATACGCAGTATTTT

V gene: TRBV10-3
D gene: TRBD2
J gene: TRBJ2-1
clone size: -
CDR3 protein: CAIRGLAGGFDEQFF
CDR3 DNA: TGTGCCATCAGGGGGCTAGCGGGCGGGTTCGATGAGCAGTTCTTC

V gene: TRBV7-9
D gene: TRBD1
J gene: TRBJ1-5
clone size: few
CDR3 protein: CASSLGAGGFQPQHF
CDR3 DNA: TGTGCCAGCAGCTTAGGGGCAGGGGGATTTCAGCCCCAGCATTTT

V gene: TRBV7-2
D gene: TRBD2
J gene: TRBJ2-5
clone size: once
CDR3 protein: CASSLSSLAGVWETQYF
CDR3 DNA: TGTGCCAGCAGCTTAAGTTCGCTAGCGGGAGTCTGGGAGACCCAGTACTTC

V gene: TRBV6-5
D gene: TRBD2
J gene: TRBJ2-7
clone size: -
CDR3 protein: CASSPGVAGYEQYF
CDR3 DNA: TGTGCCAGCAGTCCCGGAGTAGCGGGCTACGAGCAGTACTTC

V gene: TRBV5-5
D gene: TRBD2
J gene: TRBJ2-1
clone size: -
CDR3 protein: CASSLGGGRYNEQFF
CDR3 DNA: TGTGCCAGCAGCTTGGGCGGGGGGCGGTACAATGAGCAGTTCTTC

V gene: TRBV7-6
D gene: TRBD1
J gene: TRBJ2-7
clone size: -
CDR3 protein: CASSHPGTGGEQYF
CDR3 DNA: TGTGCCAGCAGCCACCCCGGGACAGGGGGCGAGCAGTACTTC

V gene: TRBV4-3
D gene: -
J gene: TRBJ2-3
clone size: -
CDR3 protein: CASSQDPESTDTQYF
CDR3 DNA: TGCGCCAGCAGCCAAGACCCGGAGTCCACAGATACGCAGTATTTT

V gene: TRBV7-8
D gene: -
J gene: TRBJ2-7
clone size: -
CDR3 protein: CASSLVAGVANIYEQYF
CDR3 DNA: TGTGCCAGCAGCTTAGTCGCAGGAGTAGCGAATATCTACGAGCAGTACTTC

V gene: TRBV7-2
D gene: TRBD1
J gene: TRBJ2-1
clone size: -
CDR3 protein: CASSLHPSVYRGPSIEQFF
CDR3 DNA: TGTGCCAGCAGCTTACACCCCTCCGTGTACAGGGGCCCTAGTATTGAGCAGTTCTTC

V gene: TRBV5-1
D gene: -
J gene: TRBJ1-1
clone size: -
CDR3 protein: CASSRASGQGNTEAFF
CDR3 DNA: TGCGCCAGCAGCCGAGCCTCTGGACAAGGGAACACTGAAGCTTTCTTT

V gene: TRBV7-2
D gene: TRBD1
J gene: TRBJ1-2
clone size: -
CDR3 protein: CASSTGQSYGYTF
CDR3 DNA: TGTGCCAGCAGCACGGGACAGAGTTATGGCTACACCTTC

V gene: TRBV27
D gene: TRBD1
J gene: TRBJ2-7
clone size: -
CDR3 protein: CASSPLWDRVSYEQYF
CDR3 DNA: TGTGCCAGCAGTCCGCTTTGGGACAGGGTGTCCTACGAGCAGTACTTC

V gene: TRBV27
D gene: -
J gene: TRBJ2-1
clone size: -
CDR3 protein: CASRPHKVAVSSYNEQFF
CDR3 DNA: TGTGCCAGCAGACCACACAAGGTTGCGGTTAGCTCCTACAATGAGCAGTTCTTC

V gene: TRBV27
D gene: -
J gene: TRBJ2-2
clone size: -
CDR3 protein: CASSSPGAGTGELFF
CDR3 DNA: TGTGCCAGCAGTTCCCCAGGGGCGGGCACCGGGGAGCTGTTTTTT

V gene: TRBV10-3
D gene: TRBD1
J gene: TRBJ2-5
clone size: -
CDR3 protein: CAISEPTGIQETQYF
CDR3 DNA: TGTGCCATCAGTGAGCCGACAGGGATCCAAGAGACCCAGTACTTC

V gene: TRBV10-3
D gene: -
J gene: TRBJ1-1
clone size: -
CDR3 protein: CAIASPQGLQATEAFF
CDR3 DNA: TGTGCCATCGCCTCCCCCCAAGGACTGCAGGCCACTGAAGCTTTCTTT

V gene: TRBV28
D gene: -
J gene: TRBJ2-7
clone size: -
CDR3 protein: CASSRLAGTYEQYF
CDR3 DNA: TGTGCCAGCAGCCGCCTGGCGGGCACCTACGAGCAGTACTTC

V gene: TRBV5-6
D gene: -
J gene: TRBJ1-2
clone size: -
CDR3 protein: CASSLETVLLYGYTF
CDR3 DNA: TGTGCCAGCAGCTTGGAGACAGTGCTCTTATATGGCTACACCTTC